This TCR beta chain was identified in a study of cytomegalovirus exposure and HLA in healthy donors. Study in general: A preliminary data release comprised approximately 85 million unique TCRs obtained from HLA-typed donors.

It was with 60 Vbeta and 13 Jbeta primers that the PCR ran. Profiled with immunoSEQ multiplex PCR; TCRdb holds only in-frame clones, not every one. Counted here are 97,000 or so clones, roughly 76% occurring once; the ten biggest clones make up 2.5%. Broader study findings: A few of the chains that were CMV-associated were confirmed in vitro to be specific for CMV antigens. Later analysis demonstrated an association between a missense DCLRE1C variant and TCR beta V- and J-gene trimming. Reportedly, HLA-A and HLA-B alleles of most subjects were accurately predicted from TCR beta.

About this clone itself: No antigen is known for it.

Germline V gene sequence: CDR1 PRHDT, CDR2 FYEKMQ (reference sequence). The CDR3 is made up of 15 amino acids. The specimen was PBMCs. The V call is TRBV13, the J call TRBJ2-5; tentative D call: TRBD2 (7 bases). Near its end, the DNA agrees better with TRBJ2-7, so the J call may be wrong. The sequence came from a man aged 50 to 59 in good health and CMV-seronegative. The CDR3 protein is CASSLQRGAGYEQYF. The CDR3 coding sequence is TGTGCCAGCAGCTTACAACGGGGGGCGGGCTACGAGCAGTACTTC.